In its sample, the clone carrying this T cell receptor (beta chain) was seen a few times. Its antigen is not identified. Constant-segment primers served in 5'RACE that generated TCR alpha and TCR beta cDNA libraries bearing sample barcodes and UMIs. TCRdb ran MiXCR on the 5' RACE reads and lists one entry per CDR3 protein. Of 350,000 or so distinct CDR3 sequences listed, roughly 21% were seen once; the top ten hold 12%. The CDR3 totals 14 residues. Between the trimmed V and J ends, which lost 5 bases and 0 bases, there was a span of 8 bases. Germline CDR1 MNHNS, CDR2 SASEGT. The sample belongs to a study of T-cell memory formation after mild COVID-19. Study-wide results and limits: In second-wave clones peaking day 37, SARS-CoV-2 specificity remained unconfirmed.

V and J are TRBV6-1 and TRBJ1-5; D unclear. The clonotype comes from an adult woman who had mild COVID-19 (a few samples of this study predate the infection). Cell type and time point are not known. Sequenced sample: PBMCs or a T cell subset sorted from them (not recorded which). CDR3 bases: TGTGCCAGCAGTCAGGTTCATAGCAATCAGCCCCAGCATTTT. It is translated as CASSQVHSNQPQHF.